Following are 26 T cell receptor beta chains from one sample sequenced in a study of blood T cell repertoires in COVID-19 (dated by TCRdb to 2018 to 2020). Preparation of the library involved the immunoSEQ multiplex PCR assay. The table comes from immuneACCESS by way of TCRdb, which keeps in-frame sequences with V and J called. Part of the clones is missing from these tables; in studies checked, under half for an unresolved V gene and the rest for unknown reasons. The table for this sample lists over 100,000 clones; 80% to 90% of them were counted only once. The ten largest clones add up to around 1.1% of the sample. The sequencing sample was made of peripheral blood. The receptor source for this set is a human donor in a cohort sampled during active COVID-19.

The rearrangement joins TRBV19 to TRBJ2-7; a weak D match, TRBD2 (5 bases). Per germline, CDR1 LNHDA and CDR2 SQIVND (reference sequence). The ends were cut back, 4 bases at V and 11 bases at J, with 9 bases in the middle. This CDR3 spans 10 amino acids. The CDR3 DNA is TGTGCCAGTAGTAATCAGACTAAGTACTTC. This sequence encodes CASSNQTKYF.

The rearrangement uses TRBV9 and TRBJ2-5; 7 nucleotides line up with TRBD2. The V gene's germline CDR1 is SGDLS and CDR2 YYNGEE. The CDR3 extends over 14 amino acids. V shed 4 bases, J shed 2 bases, and the junction held 5 bases outside the gene matches. The CDR3 region has the DNA TGTGCCAGCAGCTTCGGGACTACACAAGAGACCCAGTACTTC. Translating it yields CASSFGTTQETQYF.

This clone appeared a single time. The chain combines TRBV11-2 with TRBJ2-3; 8 bases align to TRBD2. The CDR3 is made up of 18 amino acids. CDR1 and CDR2 from the germline V gene are SGHAT and FQNNGV. Trimming at V came to 0 bases and at J to 0 bases, leaving 8 bases not matched to a gene. The CDR3 here is CASSLDSGRLSSTDTQYF. The CDR3 DNA reads TGTGCCAGCAGCTTAGACAGCGGGAGACTCTCTAGCACAGATACGCAGTATTTT.

This rearrangement joins TRBV7-9 to TRBJ2-1; 15 positions match TRBD2. CDR3 length: 18 amino acids. With 4 bases clipped from V and 6 bases from J, the junction kept 10 bases outside the gene matches. CDR1 SEHNR and CDR2 FQNEAQ come from the germline V gene (reference sequence). CDR3 nucleotides: TGTGCCAGCAGCTACCAACCCGGACTAGCGGGGGGGCTCAATGAGCAGTTCTTC. It encodes CASSYQPGLAGGLNEQFF.

The chain recombines TRBV27 with TRBJ2-3, with D unclear. Germline V gene sequence: CDR1 MNHEY, CDR2 SMNVEV (reference sequence). Trimming removed 3 bases from V and 1 base from J, with 11 bases in between. The CDR3 sequence is 15 residues long. The CDR3 here is CASSFKNMGTDTQYF. CDR3 DNA sequence: TGTGCCAGCAGTTTTAAAAACATGGGCACAGATACGCAGTATTTT.

The chain recombines TRBV19 with TRBJ2-5; 10 nucleotides align to TRBD1. The V gene's germline CDR1 is LNHDA and CDR2 SQIVND (reference sequence). The CDR3 length is 15 residues. With V trimmed by 5 bases and J by 4 bases, 7 bases remained unmatched. CDR3 coding DNA: TGTGCCAGTAGTCTCGCCGGGACAGGGGTAGAGACCCAGTACTTC. Residues: CASSLAGTGVETQYF.

This rearrangement joins TRBV5-1 to TRBJ1-2; 8 nucleotides agree with TRBD1. CDR3 length: 15 amino acids. Germline CDR1 is SGHRS and CDR2 is YFSETQ. V lost 4 bases to trimming and J lost 4 bases; unmatched junction nucleotides: 9. This chain's CDR3 is CASSQSLGQAYGYTF. The CDR3, as DNA: TGCGCCAGCAGCCAGAGTTTGGGACAGGCCTATGGCTACACCTTC.

This CDR3 is CASSVISWTGGAVHTEAFF. CDR3 DNA sequence: TGTGCCAGCAGCGTAATCTCCTGGACAGGGGGCGCGGTACACACTGAAGCTTTCTTT. The V call is TRBV9, the J call TRBJ1-1, with 11 bases aligning to TRBD1. The CDR3 totals 19 residues. V was pared by 1 base and J by 3 bases, with 14 bases of the junction left unmatched. Per germline, CDR1 SGDLS and CDR2 YYNGEE.

The chain combines TRBV3-1 (or the pseudogene TRBV3-2) with TRBJ1-5, with D maybe TRBD1 (5 bases). Germline V lookup: CDR1 LGHDT, CDR2 YNNKEL (reference sequence). V was clipped by 4 bases and J by 3 bases, with 10 bases between them. This CDR3 region has 14 residues. CDR3 coding DNA: TGTGCCAGCAGCCTTCGGACAAACAATCAGCCCCAGCATTTT. It is translated as CASSLRTNNQPQHF.

The chain employs TRBV5-5 and TRBJ2-7, with a weak D call TRBD1 (6 bases). V shed 0 bases and J shed 0 bases, with 10 bases lying between them. Germline V gene data show CDR1 as SGHKS and CDR2 as YYEKEE (reference sequence). This CDR3 has 15 amino acids. The CDR3 region has the DNA TGTGCCAGCAGCTTGGCAGGGGCCAGCTCCTACGAGCAGTACTTC. This gives the protein CASSLAGASSYEQYF.

J is TRBJ1-3 and V is TRBV6-6, with D possibly being TRBD1 (6 bases). CDR3 size: 16 residues. With 2 bases removed from V and 2 bases from J, the gap between germline ends came to 13 bases. Germline lookup yields CDR1 MNHNY and CDR2 SVGAGI (reference sequence). The CDR3 loop is CASSYPRTVTGNTIYF. CDR3 DNA: TGTGCCAGCAGTTACCCGAGGACAGTGACTGGAAACACCATATATTTT.

The chain combines TRBV7-2 with TRBJ2-2, with D hard to call. Germline V CDR1 and CDR2: SGHTA, FQGNSA. The CDR3 loop spans 13 amino acids. V lost 2 bases and J lost 4, with 5 bases in between. CDR3 sequence reads: CASSLSLTGELFF. The CDR3 DNA reads as TGTGCCAGCAGCTTATCCCTCACCGGGGAGCTGTTTTTT.

The rearrangement links TRBV5-6 to TRBJ1-1, with a possible D match to TRBD1 (6 bases). Trimming left V 0 bases short and J 7 bases short, with 19 bases between. Germline V gene lookup returns CDR1 SGHDT and CDR2 YYEEEE. The CDR3 length is 16 residues. The CDR3 is CASSLVFSQGMVEAFF. CDR3 in DNA: TGTGCCAGCAGCTTGGTCTTCTCCCAGGGGATGGTTGAAGCTTTCTTT.

The chain carries TRBV12-3 or TRBV12-4 and TRBJ2-2; D remains ambiguous. The CDR3 loop spans 13 amino acids. The V end was cut by 7 bases, the J end by 6 bases, with 12 bases between. The chain's CDR3 is CASTPDGPGELFF. The CDR3, as DNA: TGTGCCAGCACGCCGGATGGGCCCGGGGAGCTGTTTTTT.

The chain joins TRBV6-5 to TRBJ2-4; TRBD1 matches 8 bases. This CDR3 has 14 amino acids. V lost 7 bases and J lost 8; bases outside the gene matches: 10. Per germline, CDR1 MNHEY and CDR2 SVGAGI. The CDR3: CASTQGQGFDIQYF. For the CDR3, the DNA is TGTGCCAGCACCCAAGGACAGGGTTTCGACATTCAGTACTTC.

The chain uses TRBV4-3 and TRBJ2-3; 12 nucleotides match TRBD2. Germline V gene sequence: CDR1 LGHNA, CDR2 YSLEER. CDR3 length: 16 amino acids. V shed 1 base, J shed 8 bases, and the junction held 7 bases outside the gene matches. The CDR3, as DNA: TGCGCCAGCAGCCAAGGACCCCTAGCGGGAGGGAGTACGCAGTATTTT. This codes for CASSQGPLAGGSTQYF.

This clone was picked up one time. CDR3 residues: CASSRTSGNTGELFF. The CDR3 bases are TGTGCCAGCAGTCGGACTAGCGGGAACACCGGGGAGCTGTTTTTT. The gene calls are TRBV6-5 and TRBJ2-2; 10 nucleotides agree with TRBD2. J gave up 1 base and V 5 bases, and 1 base lay outside the gene matches. Germline CDR1 and CDR2: MNHEY and SVGAGI. CDR3 size: 15 residues.

V and J are TRBV7-2 and TRBJ2-5; 7 bases align to TRBD1. The CDR3 spans 14 residues. CDR1 is SGHTA and CDR2 is FQGNSA in the germline V gene. V shed 5 bases, J shed 1 base, and the junction held 4 bases outside the gene matches. Here the CDR3 reads CASSRDRVQETQYF. The CDR3, as DNA: TGTGCCAGCAGCCGCGACAGGGTCCAAGAGACCCAGTACTTC. The complete variable domain, with remaining parts taken from reference TRBV7-2 and TRBJ2-5, reads GAGVSQSPSNKVTEKGKDVELRCDPISGHTALYWYRQSLGQGLEFLIYFQGNSAPDKSGLPSDRFSAERTGGSVSTLTIQRTQQEDSAVYLCASSRDRVQETQYFGPGTRLLVL.

The rearrangement links TRBV7-2 to TRBJ2-7, with 13 nucleotides matching TRBD2. V shed 1 base, J shed 1 base, and the junction held 7 bases outside the gene matches. CDR3 length: 18 residues. Germline values: CDR1 SGHTA, CDR2 FQGNSA. The CDR3 DNA reads as TGTGCCAGCAGCTTAGAGACGACTAGCGGGGGGTTTTCCTACGAGCAGTACTTC. This sequence encodes CASSLETTSGGFSYEQYF.

The chain is built from TRBV6-2 or TRBV6-3 and TRBJ2-7; possible D gene TRBD1, 6 bases. The CDR3 runs to 12 residues. V was cut by 5 bases and J by 3 bases, with 8 bases left in between. Germline CDR1 is MNHEY and CDR2 is SVGEGT. The CDR3 coding sequence is TGTGCCAGCAGTCGGACAGACTACGAGCAGTACTTC. Translating gives CASSRTDYEQYF.

This clone was counted a single time. The chain has TRBV7-9 and TRBJ2-5, with TRBD2 matching over 11 bases. Losses at the gene ends were 1 base for V and 0 bases for J; bases not matched to a gene: 1. The CDR3 has 16 amino acids. Germline V gene lookup returns CDR1 SEHNR and CDR2 FQNEAQ (reference sequence). CDR3 region: CASSLGLAGNQETQYF. The CDR3 DNA follows: TGTGCCAGCAGCTTAGGACTAGCGGGGAACCAAGAGACCCAGTACTTC.

The J gene is TRBJ2-6, the V gene TRBV4-1, with 8 bases aligning to TRBD1. The germline gives CDR1 MGHRA, CDR2 YSYEKL. This CDR3 has 18 residues. J lost 1 base, V lost 7 bases, and 12 bases had no gene match. CDR3 residues: CASNRLTGQESGANVLTF. The DNA of the CDR3 is TGCGCCAGCAACCGACTCACGGGACAGGAGTCTGGGGCCAACGTCCTGACTTTC.

The chain links TRBV5-6 to TRBJ2-7; 8 bases match TRBD2. Germline-derived CDR1 and CDR2 are SGHDT and YYEEEE. The CDR3 has 14 residues. The V gene end was trimmed by 4 bases and the J gene end by 2 bases; junction bases not matched to a gene: 5. CDR3 sequence: CASSQPGLAYEQYF. The CDR3 region has the DNA TGTGCCAGCAGCCAACCGGGACTAGCCTACGAGCAGTACTTC. The full variable domain, in which reference TRBV5-6 and TRBJ2-7 provide the parts outside the CDR3, is DAGVTQSPTHLIKTRGQQVTLRCSPKSGHDTVSWYQQALGQGPQFIFQYYEEEERQRGNFPDRFSGHQFPNYSSELNVNALLLGDSALYLCASSQPGLAYEQYFGPGTRLTVT.

The chain joins TRBV5-1 to TRBJ2-2, with D possibly matching TRBD2 (5 bases). The CDR3 is made up of 15 amino acids. V was shortened by 4 bases and J by 7 bases, with 17 bases between the two germline ends. Germline lookup yields CDR1 SGHRS and CDR2 YFSETQ. As DNA, the CDR3 is TGCGCCAGCAGCACGGACTGGGCGGGTAGCGGGGAGCTGTTTTTT. Translated, it gives CASSTDWAGSGELFF.

The V call is TRBV7-6, the J call TRBJ2-5; D is ambiguous. The length of the CDR3 is 12 residues. V lost 5 bases to trimming and J lost 4 bases, with 8 bases between them. Germline CDR1 is SGHVS and CDR2 is FNYEAQ. The CDR3 DNA reads as TGTGCCAGCAGCCACACTATAGAGACCCAGTACTTC. Its translation: CASSHTIETQYF.

The rearrangement links TRBV24-1 to TRBJ1-2, with no clear D. Germline V gene data show CDR1 as KGHDR and CDR2 as SFDVKD. The CDR3 consists of 12 residues. Trimming left V 2 bases short and J 8 bases short, with 8 bases between. Here the CDR3 DNA reads TGTGCCACCAGTGATTCCCCAGGAGGCTACACCTTC. Protein: CATSDSPGGYTF.